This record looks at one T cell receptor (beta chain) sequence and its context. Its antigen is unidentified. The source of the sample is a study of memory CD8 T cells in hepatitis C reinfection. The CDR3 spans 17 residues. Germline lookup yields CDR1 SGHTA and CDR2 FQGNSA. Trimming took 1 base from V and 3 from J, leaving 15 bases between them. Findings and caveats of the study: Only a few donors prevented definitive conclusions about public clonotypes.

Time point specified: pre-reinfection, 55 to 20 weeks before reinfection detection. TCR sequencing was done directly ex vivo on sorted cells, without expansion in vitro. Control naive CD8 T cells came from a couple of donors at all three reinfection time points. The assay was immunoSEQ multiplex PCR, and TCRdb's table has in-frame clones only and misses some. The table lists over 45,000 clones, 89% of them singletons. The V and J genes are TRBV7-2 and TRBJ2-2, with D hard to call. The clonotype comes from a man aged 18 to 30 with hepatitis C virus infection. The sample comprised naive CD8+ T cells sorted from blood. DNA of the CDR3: TGTGCCAGCAGCTTAGACCTCGCCAGGCTCCACACCGGGGAGCTGTTTTTT. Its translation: CASSLDLARLHTGELFF.